This T cell receptor beta chain was found in a study of T cells in localized non-small cell lung cancer. General study findings and limits: Uninvolved adjacent lung showed the highest T cell clonality, exceeding tumor. Longer overall survival was associated with a higher density of T cells in the blood. Among the top 100 tumor clones, a median about 59 appeared in adjacent lung.

As regards this clone: Its target is unknown.

Assay: immunoSEQ multiplex PCR; the TCRdb copy retains only in-frame clones and omits some. The table includes around 30,000 clones, 85% to 95% detected once. Looked up from germline, CDR1 is MNHEY and CDR2 is SVGAGI. The V and J ends lost 0 bases and 7 bases respectively, with 15 bases between them. The CDR3 is made up of 15 amino acids. The V call is TRBV6-5, the J call TRBJ2-5; the D gene is possibly TRBD2 (5 bases). This specimen was peripheral blood, taken before any cancer treatment. The sequence was obtained from a woman aged 40 to 75 with stage I lung adenocarcinoma. CDR3 loop: CASSYSTRGRGTQYF. In DNA, the CDR3 is TGTGCCAGCAGTTACTCGACCAGAGGCCGGGGGACCCAGTACTTC.